This TCR beta chain was obtained from a study of regulatory T cells in long-lasting Graves disease. General study results and limits: The analysis examined peripheral blood only and excluded thyroid tissue. Persistent Graves' patients showed less TCR diversity than newly diagnosed patients showed.

Both iRepertoire HTBI primers and Arm-PCR of CDR3 regions were used to build the TCR beta libraries. TCRdb ran MiXCR on the multiplex PCR reads and lists one entry per CDR3 protein. The top ten hold 20% to 25% of the sample, which has 400,000 to 500,000 distinct CDR3 sequences, around 17% seen once. The time point here: newly diagnosed GD, antithyroid drugs for less than 3 months. TCR sequences were obtained from RNA taken from PBMCs. Per germline, CDR1 SGHAT and CDR2 FQNNGV. With 2 bases clipped from V and 10 bases from J, the junction kept 6 bases outside the gene matches. This CDR3 contains 15 residues. This clonotype was observed at least ten times. Its antigen is not known. These data were also reused for a study on T cells in Graves' hyperthyroidism and ophthalmopathy. That source notes: First-round RT-PCR of the TCR CDR3 relied on the HTBI primer set.

The specimen was peripheral blood mononuclear cells (PBMCs), collected at new diagnosis, from a patient treated with antithyroid drugs. This chain links TRBV11-2 with TRBJ2-1; 12 bases align to TRBD2. The receptor was isolated from a young woman with Graves disease. The DNA for the CDR3 is TGTGCCAGCAGCTTACGACTAGCGGGAGAGTGGGAGCAGTTCTTC. It yields the protein CASSLRLAGEWEQFF.